Described below is a single TCR beta chain sequence and its context. Its antigen is unknown. These data are taken from a study of beta chain features in type 1 diabetes. General study findings and limits: When cDNA is sequenced, cells with high TCR expression could be over-represented.

What was sequenced were expressed TCRB transcripts, since all of the isolated RNA had been reverse transcribed. The protocol was immunoSEQ multiplex PCR, while the TCRdb copy is restricted to in-frame clones and leaves out a portion. This sample carries more than 350,000 clones, about an eighth of them seen once, and the ten largest clones take approximately 0.045%. Germline V gene sequence: CDR1 MGHDK, CDR2 SYGVNS. V was pared by 2 bases and J by 4 bases, with 9 bases of the junction left unmatched. The CDR3 runs 16 residues. The sample comprised naive CD4+ T cells from blood. The sequence was collected from a young woman in good health. The rearrangement uses TRBV25-1 and TRBJ1-2; 8 nucleotides agree with TRBD1. The CDR3 sequence: CASSEPLDRGVYGYTF. The CDR3 DNA reads as TGTGCCAGCAGTGAACCCCTAGACAGGGGAGTCTATGGCTACACCTTC.